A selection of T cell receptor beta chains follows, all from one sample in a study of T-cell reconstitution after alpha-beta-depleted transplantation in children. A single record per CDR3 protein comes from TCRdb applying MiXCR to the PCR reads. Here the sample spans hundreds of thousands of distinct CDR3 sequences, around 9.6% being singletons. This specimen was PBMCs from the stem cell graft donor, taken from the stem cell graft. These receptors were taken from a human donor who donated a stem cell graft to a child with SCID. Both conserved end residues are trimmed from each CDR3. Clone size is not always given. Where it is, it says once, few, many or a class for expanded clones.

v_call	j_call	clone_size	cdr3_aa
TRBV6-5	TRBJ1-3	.	ASSYGTDRNTIY
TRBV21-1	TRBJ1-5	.	ASSRGAARGNQPQH
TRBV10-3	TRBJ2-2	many	AISGGENTGELF
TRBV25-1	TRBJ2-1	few	ASSELGPSSYNEQF
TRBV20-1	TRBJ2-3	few	SARRQENTDTQY
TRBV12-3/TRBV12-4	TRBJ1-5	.	ASSFWVGNQPQH
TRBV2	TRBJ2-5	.	ASSERRGGGLETQY
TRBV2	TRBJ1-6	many	ASSEGGSPLH
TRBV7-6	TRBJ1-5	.	ASSFFGISNQPQH
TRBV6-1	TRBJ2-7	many	ASSDRVNEQY
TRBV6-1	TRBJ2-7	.	ASSEPGQATYEQY
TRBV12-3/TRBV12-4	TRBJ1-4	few	ASSFRPNEKLF
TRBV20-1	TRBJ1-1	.	SAKSRDRGMNTEAF
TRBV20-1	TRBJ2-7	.	SASAGAGDEQY
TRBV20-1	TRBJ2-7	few	SARTLAGDYEQY
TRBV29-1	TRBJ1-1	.	SVGQSMNTEAF
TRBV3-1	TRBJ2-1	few	ASSQLTSGYGEQF
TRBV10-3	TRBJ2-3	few	AIRATSGFSTDTQY
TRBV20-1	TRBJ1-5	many	SAQKGLTNQPQH
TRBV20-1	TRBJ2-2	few	SAKITTGELF
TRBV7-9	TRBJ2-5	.	ASSPPFLPETQY
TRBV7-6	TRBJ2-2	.	ASSWTAYTGELF
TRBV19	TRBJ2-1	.	ASSDPGAYNEQF
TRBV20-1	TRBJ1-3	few	SASNPGQGGNTIY
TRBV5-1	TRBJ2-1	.	ASSLSVEYEQF
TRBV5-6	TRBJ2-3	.	ASSPDRGGTQY
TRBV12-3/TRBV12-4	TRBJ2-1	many	ASIRAGGKSSYNEQF
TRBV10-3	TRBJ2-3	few	AIRGGTFTDTQY
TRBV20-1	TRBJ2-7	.	SAQRPSYEQY
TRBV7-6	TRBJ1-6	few	ASSLEFPRNSPLH
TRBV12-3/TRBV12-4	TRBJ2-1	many	ASRGTGVNEQF
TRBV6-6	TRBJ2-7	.	ASSYSRDEQY
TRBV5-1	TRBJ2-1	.	ASKGGGSYNEQF
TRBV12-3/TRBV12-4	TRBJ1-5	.	ASSLSGASNQPQH
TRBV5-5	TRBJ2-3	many	ASSLEGTGTDTQY
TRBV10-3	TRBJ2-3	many	AINPDRGLTDTQY
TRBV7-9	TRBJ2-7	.	ASSIPGYEQY
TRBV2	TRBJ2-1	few	ASSVWVGKNEQF
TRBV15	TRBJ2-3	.	ATRMGTSYTDTQY
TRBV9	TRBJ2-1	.	ASSPPGHIQF
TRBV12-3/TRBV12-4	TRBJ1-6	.	ASRHGPQGNSPLH
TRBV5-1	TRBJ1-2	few	ASSLDSIGYT
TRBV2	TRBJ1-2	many	ASSAWTLPSP
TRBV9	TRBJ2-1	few	ASSSRLGAYNEQF
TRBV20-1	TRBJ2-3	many	SARLTGIDTQY
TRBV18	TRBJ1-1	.	ASSLSGQGFEAF
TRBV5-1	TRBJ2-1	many	ASSLLAGSSYNEQF